Below, 15 T cell receptor beta chains from the same sample are listed, as sequenced in a study of shared clonotypes between healthy human individuals. Libraries were prepared by immunoSEQ multiplex PCR; TCRdb keeps only in-frame clonotypes and omits some of them. The top ten hold 0.1% to 0.15% of the sample, which has millions of clones, roughly 96% seen once. The sequenced sample consisted of naive CD4+ T cells sorted from blood. This sample's subset: CD45RA+ positively selected. All receptors derive from a man between 18 and 29 years old in good health.

The chain couples TRBV30 to TRBJ2-1; unclear D gene. This CDR3 has 15 amino acids. The V and J ends lost 5 bases and 0 bases respectively, with 14 bases between them. From germline, CDR1 is GTSNPN and CDR2 SVGIG (reference sequence). The CDR3 DNA reads TGTGCCTGGTTAGCCCCTGCCTACTCCTACAATGAGCAGTTCTTC. It codes for CAWLAPAYSYNEQFF.

This chain uses TRBV7-6 with TRBJ1-1; D is undetermined. The CDR3 is 15 amino acids. V lost 4 bases and J 0 bases, leaving 12 bases between the germline ends. Germline loops: CDR1 SGHVS, CDR2 FNYEAQ. CDR3 protein: CASSWPYPMNTEAFF. The CDR3 nucleotides are TGTGCCAGCAGCTGGCCTTACCCCATGAACACTGAAGCTTTCTTT.

The chain combines TRBV9 with TRBJ2-1, with 7 nucleotides matching TRBD2. Germline CDR1 reads SGDLS; CDR2 reads YYNGEE. CDR3 length: 17 residues. Trimming at V came to 0 bases and at J to 7 bases, leaving 13 bases not matched to a gene. This chain's CDR3 is CASSVDEAGRPGNEQFF. The CDR3 nucleotides are TGTGCCAGCAGCGTAGATGAAGCGGGGCGTCCCGGGAATGAGCAGTTCTTC.

Here the CDR3 reads CAISESRDGETQYF. CDR3 coding DNA: TGTGCCATCAGTGAGTCCCGGGACGGAGAGACCCAGTACTTC. The chain combines TRBV10-3 with TRBJ2-5, with D perhaps assigned TRBD1 or TRBD2 (5 bases each). Germline CDR1 reads ENHRY; CDR2 reads SYGVKD. V was cut by 0 bases and J by 4 bases, with 9 bases left in between. CDR3 length: 14 amino acids.

V is TRBV10-3 and J is TRBJ1-2; D is perhaps TRBD1 (5 bases). The CDR3 contains 13 residues. The V end was cut by 10 bases, the J end by 0 bases, with 12 bases between. Germline V gives CDR1 ENHRY, CDR2 SYGVKD. This chain's CDR3 is CASRDRANYGYTF. The CDR3 nucleotides read TGTGCCAGCCGGGACCGCGCTAACTATGGCTACACCTTC.

This chain links TRBV28 with TRBJ1-2; no firm D call. The germline V gene encodes CDR1 MDHEN and CDR2 SYDVKM. The CDR3 is 15 amino acids. Trimming removed 5 bases at V and 2 bases at J, with 15 bases between. In DNA form, the CDR3 reads TGTGCCAGCAGTCCGATACAGAGATTAAACTATGGCTACACCTTC. It translates to CASSPIQRLNYGYTF.

V usage is TRBV28 and J usage is TRBJ1-1, with 10 nucleotides matching TRBD1. The CDR3 contains 12 residues. The germline CDR1 and CDR2 sequences are MDHEN and SYDVKM. V was pared by 10 bases and J by 4 bases, with 3 bases of the junction left unmatched. The DNA for the CDR3 is TGTGCCACCAGACAGGGGGCCACTGAAGCTTTCTTT. This sequence encodes CATRQGATEAFF.

The genes are TRBV5-4 and TRBJ1-1; D remains unclear. The CDR3 has 15 residues. V lost 6 bases and J lost 1, with 16 bases in between. The germline CDR1 and CDR2 sequences are SGHNT and YYREEE (reference sequence). Here the CDR3 DNA reads TGTGCCAGCAACCCTGGGAGGGCCTCGAACACTGAAGCTTTCTTT. This translates into CASNPGRASNTEAFF. The entire variable domain, with the rest obtained from reference TRBV5-4 and TRBJ1-1, is as follows: ETGVTQSPTHLIKTRGQQVTLRCSSQSGHNTVSWYQQALGQGPQFIFQYYREEENGRGNFPPRFSGLQFPNYSSELNVNALELDDSALYLCASNPGRASNTEAFFGQGTRLTVV.

The V call is TRBV6-5, the J call TRBJ2-7, with 8 bases matching TRBD2. Germline loops: CDR1 MNHEY, CDR2 SVGAGI. J gave up 9 bases and V 3 bases, and 4 bases lay outside the gene matches. The CDR3 sequence is 12 residues long. The CDR3 DNA reads as TGTGCCAGCAGTTATGTAGCGGGACCGCAGTACTTC. Translation gives CASSYVAGPQYF.

The chain has TRBV11-2 and TRBJ2-2; unclear D gene. V dropped 3 bases and J dropped 2 bases, with 10 bases sitting between them. Germline assignment: CDR1 SGHAT and CDR2 FQNNGV. The CDR3 has 15 residues. CDR3 in DNA: TGTGCCAGCAGCTTTGGCAGTCTTAACACCGGGGAGCTGTTTTTT. This sequence encodes CASSFGSLNTGELFF. Based on the CDR3 plus reference TRBV11-2 and TRBJ2-2, the full variable domain is EAGVAQSPRYKIIEKRQSVAFWCNPISGHATLYWYQQILGQGPKLLIQFQNNGVVDDSQLPKDRFSAERLKGVDSTLKIQPAKLEDSAVYLCASSFGSLNTGELFFGEGSRLTVL.

The chain joins TRBV4-1 to TRBJ2-7; TRBD1 is a possible D gene (5 bases). The CDR3 is 15 amino acids. Germline CDR1 reads MGHRA; CDR2 reads YSYEKL. V lost 0 bases and J lost 3, with 12 bases in between. This CDR3 reads CASSQDRNRIYEQYF. For the CDR3, the DNA is TGCGCCAGCAGCCAAGATCGGAACAGGATCTACGAGCAGTACTTC.

The rearrangement uses TRBV6-1 and TRBJ2-1, with D tentatively TRBD2 (5 bases). The CDR3 has 15 residues. Germline assignment: CDR1 MNHNS and CDR2 SASEGT. The germline V and J ends were trimmed by 4 bases and 8 bases, with 18 bases remaining between them. The CDR3 nucleotides are TGTGCCAGCAGTGGTATTTACGGGGTCTCAGATGAGCAGTTCTTC. This codes for CASSGIYGVSDEQFF.

The chain recombines TRBV5-4 with TRBJ1-6; possibly TRBD1 for D (5 bases). V gave up 0 bases and J gave up 5 bases, with 9 bases separating them. Germline CDR1 and CDR2: SGHNT and YYREEE (reference sequence). This CDR3 comprises 15 residues. CDR3 bases: TGTGCCAGCAGCTTGGTGCAGGGAAATAATTCACCCCTCCACTTT. It specifies CASSLVQGNNSPLHF.

This rearrangement joins TRBV5-1 to TRBJ2-3; tentatively, D is TRBD1 or TRBD2 (5 bases each). V lost 1 base and J 3 bases, leaving 9 bases between the germline ends. The CDR3 has 14 residues. Germline CDR1 and CDR2: SGHRS and YFSETQ. CDR3 region: CASSLMWGTDTQYF. CDR3 coding DNA: TGCGCCAGCAGCTTGATGTGGGGGACAGATACGCAGTATTTT.

This clone was observed at least ten times. V gene TRBV30 combines with J gene TRBJ2-7; D not resolved. This CDR3 region has 11 residues. Trimming took 4 bases from V and 4 from J, leaving 8 bases between them. Germline CDR1 reads GTSNPN; CDR2 reads SVGIG (reference sequence). CDR3 DNA sequence: TGTGCCTGGATATGGAAGTACGAGCAGTACTTC. As protein: CAWIWKYEQYF. The full variable domain, its missing parts supplied by reference TRBV30 and TRBJ2-7, is SQTIHQWPATLVQPVGSPLSLECTVEGTSNPNLYWYRQAAGRGLQLLFYSVGIGQISSEVPQNLSASRPQDRQFILSSKKLLLSDSGFYLCAWIWKYEQYFGPGTRLTVT.